Listed below are T cell receptor beta chains from one sample, sequenced in a study of cytomegalovirus exposure and HLA in healthy donors. Profiled with immunoSEQ multiplex PCR; TCRdb holds only in-frame clones, not every one. The table has about 150,000 clones, 70% to 85% seen once. The sequencing input was PBMCs. The receptors originated from a male donor in good health and CMV-seronegative. Both conserved end residues are part of each CDR3. A D gene is named only where the DNA matches it firmly. Only some rows state a clone size, as once, few, many or a class for expanded clones.

J | size | V | D | DNA | CDR3
TRBJ2-2 | - | TRBV19 | TRBD1 | TGTGCCAGTAGCAGGGACAGGGCTGCCGGGGAGCTGTTTTTT | CASSRDRAAGELFF
TRBJ2-7 | - | TRBV9 | - | TGTGCCAGCAGCTCCCGGGGGTACGAGCAGTACTTC | CASSSRGYEQYF
TRBJ2-7 | once | TRBV27 | TRBD1 | TGTGCCAGCAGTTACAAACAGGGGGCCTCCTACGAGCAGTACTTC | CASSYKQGASYEQYF
TRBJ2-5 | - | TRBV7-9 | - | TGTGCCAGCAGCGAGTCCGGAGTCAAAGAGACCCAGTACTTC | CASSESGVKETQYF
TRBJ1-3 | - | TRBV6-5 | - | - | CASSSSGGSGNTIYF
TRBJ2-2 | - | TRBV9 | - | TGTGCCAGCAGCGTGAGCGGCACCTTGACGGGGAACACCGGGGAGCTGTTTTTT | CASSVSGTLTGNTGELFF
TRBJ2-1 | - | TRBV6-5 | TRBD2 | TGTGCCAGCAGCTCCTCCCCCGGGGGGATGTTCTTC | CASSSSPGGMFF
TRBJ2-2 | - | TRBV11-1 | - | TGTGCCAGCAGCTTCAGGGCGACCGGGGAGCTGTTTTTT | CASSFRATGELFF
TRBJ2-5 | - | TRBV4-2 | TRBD2 | TGTGCCAGCAGTCGAGATAGCGGGGTGATCCAAGAGACCCAGTACTTC | CASSRDSGVIQETQYF
TRBJ2-1 | - | TRBV25-1 | TRBD2 | TGTGCCAGCAGTGTCCCCGTTAGCGGGAGTTTGTACAATGAGCAGTTCTTC | CASSVPVSGSLYNEQFF
TRBJ2-2 | - | TRBV7-3 | - | TGTGCCAGCAGCCCTGGACAGTACACCGGGGAGCTGTTTTTT | CASSPGQYTGELFF
TRBJ2-1 | - | TRBV5-1 | - | TGCGCCAGCAGCTTGAATCCGGGGAGCTCCTACAATGAGCAGTTCTTC | CASSLNPGSSYNEQFF
TRBJ1-5 | once | TRBV28 | TRBD1 | TGTGCCAGCAACAGGGGGACAAGCAATCAGCCCCAGCATTTT | CASNRGTSNQPQHF
TRBJ2-3 | once | TRBV5-4 | TRBD2 | TGTGCCAGCAGCCACAAGCGGGAGGGGAGGCCAGATACGCAGTATTTT | CASSHKREGRPDTQYF
TRBJ2-2 | few | TRBV4-3 | TRBD1 | TGCGCCAGCAGCCAAGGGCAGGGGGCCGGCACCGGGGAGCTGTTTTTT | CASSQGQGAGTGELFF
TRBJ2-5 | few | TRBV5-1 | TRBD2 | TGCGCCAGCAGCTTTAACAGCGGGGGGCGACTTCAAGAGACCCAGTACTTC | CASSFNSGGRLQETQYF
TRBJ2-6 | few | TRBV28 | - | TGTGCCAGCAGTGGAAGGGGTGATGGGGCCAACGTCCTGACTTTC | CASSGRGDGANVLTF
TRBJ1-5 | - | TRBV27 | - | TGTGCCAGCAGTCCCTTAGATTCCGGTCAGCCCCAGCATTTT | CASSPLDSGQPQHF